This TCR beta chain comes out of a study of blood T cell repertoires in COVID-19. The wider study: Acute and convalescent COVID-19 samples came from the United States, Italy and Spain.

As processed by the authors: Estimation of nucleated cell counts relied on the amplification of reference gene primers. Sequencing was performed with immunoSEQ multiplex PCR; in TCRdb, only in-frame clones are kept and a portion is missing. That table is the source of V, J and clone size, and D and trimming were worked out from the DNA. The repertoire holds 150,000 to 200,000 clones, less than 85% seen once, with around 5.2% in the top ten. Grouping used clinical history reported by participants in a survey and questionnaire. The CDR3 extends over 11 amino acids. Per germline, CDR1 SQVTM and CDR2 ANQGSEA. J was trimmed by 10 bases and V by 5 bases; bases with no gene match: 6.

The sequence derives from a woman in her sixties with acute COVID-19. Sequencing was performed on PBMCs or T cells enriched from blood (not recorded which). This chain connects TRBV29-1 to TRBJ1-2; TRBD1 aligns across 8 bases. The CDR3 nucleotides are TGCAGCGTTACGAAGACAGGGGACTACACCTTC. Protein product: CSVTKTGDYTF.